The 30 T cell receptor beta chains given below trace back to one sample, sequenced in a study of TIL therapy for anti-PD-1-resistant metastatic lung cancer (dated by TCRdb to the early 2020s). The intended sense of this specimen's time point label: pre-treatment sample, taken before nivolumab and TIL therapy. Excised metastases, mostly pleural nodules or supraclavicular lymph nodes, were used as baseline tumor samples and were taken from the same resection from which TIL were grown. TCR beta CDR3 regions were amplified from genomic DNA by bias-controlled multiplex PCR with the immunoSEQ v3 hsTCRB kit. What TCRdb holds here is the immuneACCESS table cut down to in-frame rearrangements. Part of the clones is not present; checked against another copy, under half of the missing clones reflect an unresolved V gene, and the others are unexplained. The sample table shows 95,000 or so clones, and approximately 65% are seen once. Of the sample, about 10% falls within the top ten clones.

Here the sequenced sample was tumor tissue, taken at baseline. These receptors all stem from a person between 25 and 80 years old with non-small cell lung cancer.

As concerns this clone: Other DNA sequences in this specimen translate into the identical CDR3. The V gene is TRBV9, the J gene TRBJ2-7; D uncertain. Deletions cut 0 bases from V and 4 bases from J, with 8 bases between. The germline gives CDR1 SGDLS, CDR2 YYNGEE. The CDR3 spans 13 residues. The CDR3 DNA reads TGTGCCAGCAGCGTAGGTGGTCGGTACGAGCAGTACTTC. Protein sequence: CASSVGGRYEQYF.

The V call is TRBV7-6, the J call TRBJ2-1; D perhaps matches TRBD1 (5 bases). Trimming left V 5 bases short and J 4 bases short, with 15 bases between. CDR1 is SGHVS and CDR2 is FNYEAQ in the germline V gene. This CDR3 is built from 15 residues. CDR3 DNA sequence: TGTGCCAGCAGCCACATCCAGGGAAGATACAATGAGCAGTTCTTC. Its translation is CASSHIQGRYNEQFF.

The chain links TRBV18 to TRBJ1-3, with a weak D call TRBD1 (5 bases). Trimming removed 3 bases from V and 6 bases from J, with 9 bases in between. CDR1 KGHSH and CDR2 LQKENI come from the germline V gene. The CDR3 spans 13 residues. The DNA for the CDR3 is TGTGCCAGCTCACCGGGGCAGAAAAACACCATATATTTT. It codes for CASSPGQKNTIYF.

The J gene is TRBJ1-5, the V gene TRBV30, with TRBD1 matching 9 bases. This CDR3 has 16 residues. J was trimmed by 3 bases and V by 1 base; bases with no gene match: 7. Germline CDR1 is GTSNPN and CDR2 is SVGIG (reference sequence). CDR3 protein: CAWSGVGQGNNQPQHF. The CDR3 nucleotides read TGTGCCTGGAGTGGGGTAGGACAGGGGAACAATCAGCCCCAGCATTTT.

The chain employs TRBV28 and TRBJ1-5; D is uncertain. Looked up from germline, CDR1 is MDHEN and CDR2 is SYDVKM. With 6 bases removed from V and 3 bases from J, the gap between germline ends came to 6 bases. The CDR3 is 12 amino acids. Here the CDR3 reads CASRTNNQPQHF. For the CDR3, the DNA is TGTGCCAGCAGGACAAACAATCAGCCCCAGCATTTT. Full variable domain (remainder filled in from reference TRBV28 and TRBJ1-5): DVKVTQSSRYLVKRTGEKVFLECVQDMDHENMFWYRQDPGLGLRLIYFSYDVKMKEKGDIPEGYSVSREKKERFSLILESASTNQTSMYLCASRTNNQPQHFGDGTRLSIL.

This chain connects TRBV5-1 to TRBJ2-1; TRBD2 might be the D (6 bases). Trimming shortened V by 0 bases and J by 3 bases, and 10 bases separated the two germline ends. Germline assignment: CDR1 SGHRS and CDR2 YFSETQ. The CDR3 length is 15 residues. For the CDR3, the DNA is TGCGCCAGCAGCTTGGGGGACTTAAACTACAATGAGCAGTTCTTC. This codes for CASSLGDLNYNEQFF.

The rearrangement uses TRBV6-1 and TRBJ1-6, with 7 bases aligning to TRBD1. The CDR3 sequence is 16 residues long. Germline V CDR1 and CDR2: MNHNS, SASEGT. With V trimmed by 1 base and J by 9 bases, 9 bases remained unmatched. The CDR3 protein is CASSEEGQLAVSPLHF. CDR3 sequence (DNA): TGTGCCAGCAGTGAAGAGGGACAGCTAGCTGTTTCACCCCTCCACTTT.

The V and J genes are TRBV6-5 and TRBJ1-2, with 10 nucleotides matching TRBD1. With 2 bases clipped from V and 4 bases from J, the junction kept 4 bases outside the gene matches. CDR3 length: 15 amino acids. Germline CDR1 is MNHEY and CDR2 is SVGAGI. The CDR3 spells CASSYGTGVGYGYTF. The CDR3, as DNA: TGTGCCAGCAGTTACGGGACAGGGGTGGGCTATGGCTACACCTTC.

V gene TRBV27 combines with J gene TRBJ2-7; 8 positions match TRBD1. CDR1 MNHEY and CDR2 SMNVEV come from the germline V gene (reference sequence). The J segment lost 5 bases and the V segment lost 6 bases, leaving 12 bases of the junction unmatched. The CDR3 sequence is 15 residues long. In nucleotides, the CDR3 is TGTGCCAGCAGGCCCGGGTACCAGGGGGCGCACGAGCAGTACTTC. This encodes CASRPGYQGAHEQYF.

This chain joins TRBV19 and TRBJ2-3, with a possible D match to TRBD2 (5 bases). This CDR3 spans 15 amino acids. Deletions cut 0 bases from V and 0 bases from J, with 7 bases between. Per germline, CDR1 LNHDA and CDR2 SQIVND (reference sequence). CDR3 loop: CASSIEASSTDTQYF. The CDR3 DNA is TGTGCCAGTAGTATAGAGGCTAGCAGCACAGATACGCAGTATTTT.

This clone has a handful of counts. The V gene is TRBV18, the J gene TRBJ2-5; D may be TRBD2 (5 bases). V was trimmed by 3 bases and J by 14 bases, leaving 19 bases between them. Germline V gene lookup returns CDR1 KGHSH and CDR2 LQKENI. This CDR3 is built from 13 residues. This CDR3 reads CASSPLQRELPYF. The DNA for the CDR3 is TGTGCCAGCTCACCCCTACAGAGGGAGCTCCCTTACTTC.

This chain joins TRBV27 and TRBJ1-2; tentative D call: TRBD1 (5 bases). The CDR3 loop spans 13 amino acids. The germline V gene encodes CDR1 MNHEY and CDR2 SMNVEV (reference sequence). With 2 bases removed from V and 8 bases from J, the gap between germline ends came to 12 bases. As DNA, the CDR3 is TGTGCCAGCAGTTTAACCGACAGCGACGGCTACACCTTC. Translation gives CASSLTDSDGYTF.

This sequence joins TRBV6-5 and TRBJ2-1; the D gene is possibly TRBD2 (5 bases). V lost 6 bases and J 0 bases, leaving 12 bases between the germline ends. Germline V gene lookup returns CDR1 MNHEY and CDR2 SVGAGI. The CDR3 totals 15 residues. CDR3 protein: CASSISGSSYNEQFF. CDR3 DNA: TGTGCCAGCAGCATAAGCGGCAGCTCCTACAATGAGCAGTTCTTC.

This clone has a handful of counts. The chain links TRBV21-1 to TRBJ2-7; the tabulated D call, TRBD2, remains unverified against the DNA. TRBV21-1 constitutes a pseudogene. The CDR3 is made up of 19 amino acids. DNA of the CDR3: TGTGCCAGCAGCAAAGGAAGCTTTGCTAGCGGGGGACCTTCCTACGAGCAGTACTTC. Translation: CASSKGSFASGGPSYEQYF.

This chain joins TRBV3-1 (or the pseudogene TRBV3-2) and TRBJ2-2; a weak D match, TRBD2 (5 bases). V dropped 1 base and J dropped 5 bases, with 20 bases sitting between them. Germline V gene sequence: CDR1 LGHDT, CDR2 YNNKEL (reference sequence). The CDR3 totals 18 residues. CDR3 sequence reads: CASSQVRGGGQRTGELFF. The CDR3 DNA reads TGTGCCAGCAGCCAAGTTCGTGGCGGAGGTCAACGGACCGGGGAGCTGTTTTTT.

The CDR3 reads CASSLSGNQETQYF. The DNA for the CDR3 is TGTGCCAGCAGCTTGTCCGGGAACCAAGAGACCCAGTACTTC. The gene calls are TRBV7-8 and TRBJ2-5; D perhaps matches TRBD2 (5 bases). Germline CDR1 and CDR2: SGHVS and FQNEAQ. Between the trimmed V and J ends, which lost 3 bases and 0 bases, there was a span of 8 bases. This CDR3 spans 14 amino acids. Filled out from reference TRBV7-8 and TRBJ2-5, the complete variable domain reads GAGVSQSPRYKVAKRGQDVALRCDPISGHVSLFWYQQALGQGPEFLTYFQNEAQLDKSGLPSDRFFAERPEGSVSTLKIQRTQQEDSAVYLCASSLSGNQETQYFGPGTRLLVL.

This clone showed up just a few times. The chain couples TRBV24-1 to TRBJ1-5; no firm D call. The germline gives CDR1 KGHDR, CDR2 SFDVKD. Between the trimmed V and J ends, which lost 4 bases and 7 bases, there was a span of 13 bases. CDR3 length equals 14 residues. The CDR3 sequence is CATSDGGRRQPQHF. The CDR3, as DNA: TGTGCCACCAGTGACGGAGGCCGACGGCAGCCCCAGCATTTT.

The chain carries TRBV19 and TRBJ2-3; TRBD2 might be the D (5 bases). Germline CDR1 is LNHDA and CDR2 is SQIVND (reference sequence). This CDR3 contains 15 residues. V gave up 8 bases and J gave up 4 bases, with 19 bases separating them. CDR3 sequence reads: CASARGFGESDTQYF. In DNA form, the CDR3 reads TGTGCCAGTGCCCGTGGGTTTGGGGAGTCAGATACGCAGTATTTT.

The chain carries TRBV6-5 and TRBJ1-1, with D perhaps TRBD1 (5 bases). CDR1 is MNHEY and CDR2 is SVGAGI in the germline V gene. Between the trimmed V and J ends, which lost 0 bases and 3 bases, there was a span of 14 bases. The CDR3 is made up of 16 amino acids. CDR3 DNA: TGTGCCAGCAGTTACTCGACAGCGAACGGGGACACTGAAGCTTTCTTT. This gives the protein CASSYSTANGDTEAFF.

J is TRBJ2-2 and V is TRBV6-5; 7 positions match TRBD1. Germline trimming cut 0 bases from V and 7 bases from J; bases unmatched to any gene: 8. Germline values: CDR1 MNHEY, CDR2 SVGAGI. The CDR3 runs to 16 residues. Here the CDR3 reads CASSYSQKGAGGELFF. CDR3 coding DNA: TGTGCCAGCAGTTACTCGCAGAAGGGGGCGGGCGGGGAGCTGTTTTTT.

Comment on this clone: The same CDR3 is also encoded by other DNA sequences in this sample. The chain is built from TRBV5-1 and TRBJ2-5; TRBD2 matches at 14 bases. J was trimmed by 5 bases and V by 4 bases; bases with no gene match: 4. From germline, CDR1 is SGHRS and CDR2 YFSETQ. The CDR3 loop spans 15 amino acids. The CDR3 region is CASSPGLAGVETQYF. Here the CDR3 DNA reads TGCGCCAGCAGCCCGGGACTAGCGGGGGTGGAGACCCAGTACTTC.

The J gene is TRBJ1-6, the V gene TRBV7-2; D call uncertain. CDR3 length: 13 amino acids. Looked up from germline, CDR1 is SGHTA and CDR2 is FQGNSA. V shed 5 bases and J shed 5 bases, with 7 bases lying between them. As DNA, the CDR3 is TGTGCCAGCAGCCCTACCCATAATTCACCCCTCCACTTT. It specifies CASSPTHNSPLHF.

The J gene is TRBJ2-7, the V gene TRBV7-2; TRBD1 agrees at 8 bases. Germline CDR1 reads SGHTA; CDR2 reads FQGNSA. V trimming: 1 base; J trimming: 6 bases; junction bases outside the gene matches: 8. This CDR3 is built from 15 residues. The CDR3 sequence: CASSLVVDRGGEQYF. CDR3 nucleotides: TGTGCCAGCAGCTTAGTCGTTGACAGGGGTGGCGAGCAGTACTTC.

This clone was seen a few times. This sequence joins TRBV7-9 and TRBJ2-1; TRBD2 matches 10 bases. Germline CDR1 reads SEHNR; CDR2 reads FQNEAQ (reference sequence). The CDR3 length is 16 residues. The junction had 11 bases not matched to a gene; V was cut back by 5 bases and J by 7 bases. Here the CDR3 reads CASSPGLALFGNEQFF. CDR3 nucleotides: TGTGCCAGCAGCCCGGGACTAGCGTTGTTCGGTAATGAGCAGTTCTTC. The whole variable domain, remainder taken from reference TRBV7-9 and TRBJ2-1, is DTGVSQNPRHKITKRGQNVTFRCDPISEHNRLYWYRQTLGQGPEFLTYFQNEAQLEKSRLLSDRFSAERPKGSFSTLEIQRTEQGDSAMYLCASSPGLALFGNEQFFGPGTRLTVL.

The V gene is TRBV27, the J gene TRBJ2-1; TRBD1 might be the D (6 bases). The CDR3 runs to 15 residues. The germline CDR1 and CDR2 sequences are MNHEY and SMNVEV (reference sequence). Trimming stripped 0 bases from V and 6 bases from J, with 12 bases between. The chain's CDR3 is CASSLSVGGVNEQFF. In nucleotides, the CDR3 is TGTGCCAGCAGTTTATCGGTAGGGGGAGTCAATGAGCAGTTCTTC.

V is TRBV12-3 or TRBV12-4 and J is TRBJ2-2; D remains ambiguous. Trimming removed 6 bases at V and 7 bases at J, with 12 bases between. The CDR3 runs 13 residues. The chain's CDR3 is CASRGTPVGELFF. The CDR3 DNA follows: TGTGCCAGCAGGGGAACACCAGTCGGGGAGCTGTTTTTT.

This clone occurred many times. V is TRBV5-1 and J is TRBJ1-4; 9 bases match TRBD1. The ends lost 2 bases at V and 7 bases at J; junction bases unmatched: 3. The CDR3 covers 14 residues. Germline V gene sequence: CDR1 SGHRS, CDR2 YFSETQ. CDR3 sequence: CASSLQGAGEKLFF. Here the CDR3 DNA reads TGCGCCAGCAGCTTACAGGGGGCTGGTGAAAAACTGTTTTTT.

The J gene is TRBJ2-3, the V gene TRBV19; D is possibly TRBD1 or TRBD2 (6 bases each). V was trimmed by 6 bases and J by 0 bases, leaving 10 bases between them. Germline V gives CDR1 LNHDA, CDR2 SQIVND (reference sequence). This CDR3 contains 14 residues. The CDR3 spells CASRRGGSTDTQYF. The CDR3 DNA sequence: TGTGCCAGTAGAAGAGGGGGGAGCACAGATACGCAGTATTTT.

The rearrangement links TRBV30 to TRBJ1-6; a weak D match, TRBD1 (6 bases). CDR3 length equals 16 residues. V was trimmed by 3 bases and J by 5 bases, leaving 17 bases between them. CDR1 GTSNPN and CDR2 SVGIG come from the germline V gene (reference sequence). This CDR3 is CAWRNKGGADNSPLHF. The CDR3 bases are TGTGCCTGGAGGAATAAGGGGGGGGCCGATAATTCACCCCTCCACTTT.

This chain joins TRBV2 and TRBJ2-7; D is possibly TRBD1 or TRBD2 (5 bases each). CDR3 length equals 13 residues. Germline V CDR1 and CDR2: SNHLY, FYNNEI. The CDR3 DNA reads TGTGCTCTTCGGTGGGACCGCTCCTACGAGCAGTACTTC. Translating it yields CALRWDRSYEQYF.